This T cell receptor (beta chain) was sequenced for a study of shared clonotypes between healthy human individuals (TCRdb year 2020). Describing the broader study: Three men and a couple of women, aged 18 to 49 years, made up the cohort. For each donor, CD4 naive and CD4 memory were each given three plates, CD8 naive was given two plates, and CD8 memory was given one plate. The study deeply sequenced blood TCR repertoires of about 5 healthy adults to estimate repertoire size and the extent of clonotype sharing between individuals. Libraries were prepared and TCR repertoires were sequenced by different laboratories using diverse techniques, in order to increase sequencing depth and limit assay-specific biases. Between about 0.85 and 8.9 billion PBMCs per donor were obtained by leukapheresis. Summary of the overall study and its limitations: Sharing across four donors was observed for roughly 5% of naive CD4, under 4% of naive CD8, around 2.5% of memory CD4, and roughly 0.4% of memory CD8 clonotypes. Larger estimated clonotype richness was generally found for naive subsets than for memory subsets. Compared with non-shared clonotypes, the clonotypes found in all four sorted-subset donors had higher generation probabilities. Pairwise subsampling led to the expectation that sequencing depth would affect the degree of clonotype sharing among donors. The small number of donors limited the genetic and exposure-history diversity represented. Sampling was restricted to blood, and TCR repertoires in tissue are likely to differ from TCR repertoires in blood. Incomplete sequencing was indicated by rarefaction of sorted-subset datasets, despite the large sequencing depth.

Donors were healthy HIV-negative adults with no recently reported acute infections or vaccinations. All donors were Caucasian adults living in Nashville, Tennessee, USA. Magnetic negative selection was used to enrich CD4+ T cells, after which naive cells were positively selected on CD45RA and the negative fraction became the memory subset. Blood was collected by leukapheresis, and PBMCs were isolated by Ficoll-Histopaque density gradient centrifugation and then cryopreserved in liquid nitrogen vapor phase. Analytical flow cytometry was used to check the purity and quantity of every magnetically sorted T cell population. Genomic DNA was isolated from each sorted fraction and quantified by UV absorbance on a Nanodrop 2000c. Using the deep immunoSEQ assay, TCR CDR3 regions were amplified from genomic DNA by multiplex PCR. For each cell subset, the extracted genomic DNA was distributed evenly across all wells of several immunoSEQ 96-well plates, and each plate served as one replicate. For sorted subsets, each replicate PCR was loaded with 200 ng genomic DNA, equivalent to 30,000 or so T cell genomes. The purified libraries were quantified using a Qubit 3.0 fluorometer, sized with a Bioanalyzer 2100, and then quantified again using the KAPA Library Quantification kit. Every immunoSEQ 96-well plate was sequenced on a dedicated single-read 150-cycle Illumina NextSeq 550 flow cell. Per the original workflow: Because the immunoSEQ output included only junctional sequences and no quality scores, the filtering could not be the same as the filtering used for full-length reads. Sequences were annotated with PyIR, a Python wrapper for IgBLAST v1.9, using IMGT germline references to assign V/J genes and CDR3. Reads were filtered out if the reads had weak V/J assignments (E-value above 1e-6), no CDR3, stop codons, out-of-frame junctions, or ambiguous translated residues. A V3J clonotype was defined by an identical inferred V gene, J gene, and CDR3 amino acid sequence. Percentage overlap between repertoires was computed as shared unique clonotypes divided by the size of the smaller repertoire. Three approaches were used to assess repertoire richness: RTK rarefaction, the Chao1 estimator, and Recon v2.1 estimates of unobserved clonotypes. For all TCRbeta clonotypes obtained by the gDNA method from a few donors, generation probabilities were computed with OLGA. TCRdb mirrors the immuneACCESS table, restricted to in-frame sequences. Some clones are absent from its copies; in checked studies, under half trace to an unresolved V gene, and the reason for the others is unknown. That table furnishes V, J and clone size, whereas the DNA furnished D and trimming. The sample yields about 2 million clones; roughly 94% were counted once. More than 0.1% of the sample comes from the top ten.

As to this clone: Its antigen remains undetermined. Its ends do not fully match the called genes, so a read error is possible.

The CDR3 numbers 14 residues from cysteine through phenylalanine. The CDR3 DNA has 42 bases and is translated from base 1. The germline V gene (reference sequence) gives CDR1 as MNHNY and CDR2 as SVGAGI. Sequences were obtained from naive CD4+ T cells sorted from blood. In light of the paper, this sample's cell subset or site label describes: CD45RA+ positively selected. The chain is encoded by TRBV6-6 joined to TRBJ2-5, with TRBD1 as a weak D call on 6 bases. The origin of this receptor is a man in his late teens or twenties in good health. The nucleotide sequence reads as follows: TGTGCCAGCAGAACACAGGGCTTGCAAGAGGCCCAGTACTTC. Translation gives CASRTQGLQEAQYF.